Below are 10 T cell receptor beta chains sequenced from a single sample in a study of control samples from healthy donors and cancer patients. Some clones are missing from TCRdb's copy, which holds only in-frame ones; the method was immunoSEQ multiplex PCR. Of 120,000 or so clones in the sample, around 86% were seen once. Source material: blood. The receptors derive from a man in his forties in good health.

This clone was recorded a few times. The V gene is TRBV11-3, the J gene TRBJ1-6; 7 bases are shared with TRBD1. The V gene's germline CDR1 is SGHNT and CDR2 YENEEA. With V trimmed by 5 bases and J by 6 bases, 10 bases remained unmatched. The CDR3 is 16 amino acids. CDR3 in DNA: TGTGCCAGCAGCCCACCAACGACAGGGACTAATTCACCCCTCCACTTT. This codes for CASSPPTTGTNSPLHF.

This clone was recorded once. The V gene is TRBV5-4, the J gene TRBJ1-1; TRBD1 might be the D (5 bases). Germline assignment: CDR1 SGHNT and CDR2 YYREEE (reference sequence). The CDR3 extends over 13 amino acids. The V gene lost 2 bases and the J gene lost 4 bases, with 9 bases spanning the gap. CDR3 region: CASSFPGITEAFF. CDR3 coding DNA: TGTGCCAGCAGCTTTCCAGGGATCACTGAAGCTTTCTTT.

CDR3 nucleotide sequence: TGTGCCAGCAGCTTCAGGGAGTGGGGACTAACCGGGGAGCTGTTTTTT. Amino acid sequence: CASSFREWGLTGELFF. V is TRBV5-6 and J is TRBJ2-2, with 7 bases that match TRBD2. The CDR3 loop spans 16 amino acids. Germline trimming cut 2 bases from V and 5 bases from J; bases unmatched to any gene: 9. CDR1 is SGHDT and CDR2 is YYEEEE in the germline V gene.

CDR3 sequence reads: CATSREGLGADGGNTIYF. CDR3 DNA: TGTGCCACCAGCAGAGAAGGCTTAGGGGCAGACGGTGGAAACACCATATATTTT. The rearrangement links TRBV15 to TRBJ1-3; D is possibly TRBD1 (5 bases). The CDR3 totals 18 residues. Trimming removed 0 bases at V and 3 bases at J, with 18 bases between. Germline CDR1 LNHNV, CDR2 YYDKDF (reference sequence). Looking up the rest from reference TRBV15 and TRBJ1-3 gives the full variable domain: DAMVIQNPRYQVTQFGKPVTLSCSQTLNHNVMYWYQQKSSQAPKLLFHYYDKDFNNEADTPDNFQSRRPNTSFCFLDIRSPGLGDTAMYLCATSREGLGADGGNTIYFGEGSWLTVV.

The chain couples TRBV7-9 to TRBJ2-1; D may correspond to TRBD1 or TRBD2 (5 bases each). V was cut by 3 bases and J by 7 bases, with 10 bases left in between. Germline values: CDR1 SEHNR, CDR2 FQNEAQ (reference sequence). The CDR3 is 13 residues long. CDR3 sequence (DNA): TGTGCCAGCAGCTTGAGTTGGGGGAATGAGCAGTTCTTC. Its protein product is CASSLSWGNEQFF.

The rearrangement links TRBV5-1 to TRBJ2-5, with 9 bases fitting TRBD2. The CDR3 sequence is 17 residues long. V dropped 1 base and J dropped 2; count of bases not matched to a gene: 9. The V gene's germline CDR1 is SGHRS and CDR2 YFSETQ. CDR3 nucleotides: TGCGCCAGCAGCTTGATTCCGCGGGGGGGCTCTCAAGAGACCCAGTACTTC. Translation: CASSLIPRGGSQETQYF.

The gene calls are TRBV5-1 and TRBJ2-3; D may be TRBD2 (5 bases). V gave up 0 bases and J gave up 3 bases, with 14 bases separating them. Germline CDR1 and CDR2: SGHRS and YFSETQ. The CDR3 is 16 residues long. The CDR3 DNA reads TGCGCCAGCAGCTTGGCCAGTGGTAGAGGGACAGATACGCAGTATTTT. It codes for CASSLASGRGTDTQYF.

This chain uses TRBV7-2 with TRBJ1-3; no clear D. This CDR3 is 18 amino acids long. V was shortened by 1 base and J by 0 bases, with 16 bases between the two germline ends. Looked up from germline, CDR1 is SGHTA and CDR2 is FQGNSA. The CDR3 region is CASSLVRPSQSSGNTIYF. CDR3 DNA: TGTGCCAGCAGCTTAGTCAGGCCGTCTCAGAGCTCTGGAAACACCATATATTTT.

This chain joins TRBV5-8 and TRBJ2-7; D could derive from TRBD1 or TRBD2 (5 bases each). The CDR3 has 16 residues. Germline-derived CDR1 and CDR2 are SGHTS and YDEGEE. Trimming stripped 7 bases from V and 7 bases from J, with 27 bases between. CDR3 in amino acids: CASPLGPGTEYEEQYF. The CDR3 DNA reads TGTGCCAGCCCCCTCGGGCCGGGGACGGAGTACGAGGAGCAGTACTTC.

The chain recombines TRBV4-1 with TRBJ2-5; 7 nucleotides agree with TRBD2. Trimming cost V 2 bases and J 5 bases; bases outside gene matches: 23. Germline V gives CDR1 MGHRA, CDR2 YSYEKL. The CDR3 loop spans 20 amino acids. This chain's CDR3 is CASSQSPRRERGPLGETQYF. CDR3 bases: TGCGCCAGCAGCCAAAGCCCCCGCAGGGAGCGGGGCCCCCTCGGGGAGACCCAGTACTTC.